This T cell receptor (beta chain) was sequenced for a study of OX40 agonist ivuxolimab in advanced cancers. The J segment lost 4 bases and the V segment lost 0 bases, leaving 5 bases of the junction unmatched. The CDR3 is 15 amino acids. CDR1 SGHVS and CDR2 FQNEAQ come from the germline V gene. Sequencing used immunoSEQ multiplex PCR; TCRdb keeps in-frame clones, though not all of them. The sample has under 100,000 clones, 89% seen once. The receptor comes from an adult with an advanced solid tumor such as melanoma, head and neck, liver or kidney cancer. Sequenced material: CD4+ or CD8+ T cells sorted from blood, taken in a trial of the OX40 agonist ivuxolimab. This chain uses TRBV7-8 with TRBJ1-2, with TRBD1 identical over 7 bases. DNA for the CDR3: TGTGCCAGCAGCTTAGCGCTGACAGGGACCTATGGCTACACCTTC. Translation: CASSLALTGTYGYTF.